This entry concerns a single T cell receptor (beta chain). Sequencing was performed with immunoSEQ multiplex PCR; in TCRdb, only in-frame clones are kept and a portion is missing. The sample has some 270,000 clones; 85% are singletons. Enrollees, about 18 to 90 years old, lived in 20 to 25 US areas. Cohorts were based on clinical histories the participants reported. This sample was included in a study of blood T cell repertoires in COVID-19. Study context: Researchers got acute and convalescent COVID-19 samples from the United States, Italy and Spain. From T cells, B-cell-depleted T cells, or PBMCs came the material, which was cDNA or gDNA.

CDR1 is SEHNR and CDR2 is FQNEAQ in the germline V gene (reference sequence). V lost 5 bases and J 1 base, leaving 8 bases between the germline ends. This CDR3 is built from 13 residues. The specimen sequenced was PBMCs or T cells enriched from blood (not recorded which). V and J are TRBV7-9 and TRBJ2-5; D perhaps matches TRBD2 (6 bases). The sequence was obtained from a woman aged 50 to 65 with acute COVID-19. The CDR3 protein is CASSIGSQETQYF. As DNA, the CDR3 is TGTGCCAGCAGCATCGGGAGCCAAGAGACCCAGTACTTC.